This T cell receptor beta chain was identified during a study of blood T cells in healthy people across ages. Study findings and constraints: Reliance upon unsorted PBMCs precluded definitive naive versus antigen-experienced comparison. Donors of long life had a larger count of naive CD4+ cells and greater diversity than aged donors.

Regarding this clonotype: Its antigen remains unknown.

Caucasian, healthy and from Russia, the donors were aged between 6 and 90. PBMCs numbering at least 7 million were isolated per sample. The germline gives CDR1 MNHEY, CDR2 SVGAGI. CDR3 size: 14 residues. V shed 11 bases and J shed 9 bases, with 25 bases lying between them. Then a second PCR, running roughly 7 to 11 cycles, was carried out with a sample-barcoded 5' primer and a J-beta primer mix. TCRdb analysed the 5' RACE reads with MiXCR anew, one entry per CDR3 protein. The sample includes about 1.4 million distinct CDR3 sequences, 59% of them seen just once. The rearrangement links TRBV6-5 to TRBJ1-2; TRBD1 is a possible D gene (6 bases). The clonotype originates from a man younger than 35 in good health. Source material: blood. CDR3 amino acids: CASGAGAYDGSYTF. CDR3 DNA: TGTGCCTCGGGGGCCGGCGCGTATGACGGAAGCTACACCTTC.